Shown below are 20 T cell receptor beta chains from a single sample sequenced in a study of blood T cells in healthy people across ages. PCR was performed a second time for about 7 to 12 cycles using a sample-barcoded 5' primer and a J-beta primer mix. TCRdb ran MiXCR on the 5' RACE reads and lists one entry per CDR3 protein. The sample has approximately 960,000 distinct CDR3 sequences; just under 30% are singletons. The sample was also reused in another study, on T cells of mothers and their children.

Sequencing was carried out using blood. These receptors originate from a woman aged 40 to 50 in good health.

This chain joins TRBV18 and TRBJ2-3; unclear D gene. CDR3 size: 14 residues. Trimming removed 8 bases at V and 0 bases at J, with 12 bases between. Per germline, CDR1 KGHSH and CDR2 LQKENI. The chain's CDR3 is CASHRVSSTDTQYF. CDR3 nucleotide sequence: TGTGCCAGCCACCGGGTCTCCAGCACAGATACGCAGTATTTT.

This clonotype was counted a single time. Being one base from a much bigger clone, this may be a read error. The chain carries TRBV2 and TRBJ2-1; no clear D gene. CDR3 length: 14 residues. Germline V gives CDR1 SNHLY, CDR2 FYNNEI. DNA of the CDR3: TGTGCCAGCAGTGGTGAGTCCATATACAATAAGCAGTTCTTC. It encodes CASSGESIYNKQFF.

In this sample, this clonotype turned up many times. The V gene is TRBV7-2, the J gene TRBJ1-2, with D possibly matching TRBD1 (6 bases). V was clipped by 5 bases and J by 0 bases, with 13 bases between them. Germline CDR1 is SGHTA and CDR2 is FQGNSA. The CDR3 has 15 residues. The CDR3 nucleotides are TGTGCCAGCAGCGCCAACAGGGCCGCTAACTATGGCTACACCTTC. Translated: CASSANRAANYGYTF.

The chain carries TRBV25-1 and TRBJ1-5, with a tentative D call TRBD1 (6 bases). Deletions cut 5 bases from V and 7 bases from J, with 15 bases between. The CDR3 loop spans 14 amino acids. Germline-derived CDR1 and CDR2 are MGHDK and SYGVNS. The CDR3: CASSTQQGSQPQHF. CDR3 nucleotides: TGTGCCAGCAGTACCCAACAGGGCAGCCAGCCCCAGCATTTT.

This clonotype was seen more than once but under ten times. The rearrangement joins TRBV5-1 to TRBJ2-5; 11 bases agree with TRBD2. V gave up 2 bases and J gave up 11 bases; unmatched junction bases: 11. Germline V gene lookup returns CDR1 SGHRS and CDR2 YFSETQ. The CDR3 is made up of 15 amino acids. The CDR3 DNA reads as TGCGCCAGCAGCTTTGGGACTAGCGGCTACAATGAGCAGTACTTC. As protein: CASSFGTSGYNEQYF.

The chain links TRBV7-2 to TRBJ1-1, with TRBD1 identical over 7 bases. The germline gives CDR1 SGHTA, CDR2 FQGNSA. Losses at the gene ends were 5 bases for V and 0 bases for J; bases not matched to a gene: 9. CDR3 size: 16 residues. The CDR3 region is CASSPLDRVVNTEAFF. CDR3 coding DNA: TGTGCCAGCAGCCCCCTAGACAGGGTAGTGAACACTGAAGCTTTCTTT.

Notes on this clonotype: It may be a read error: a sequence one base away is much more abundant. J is TRBJ2-1 and V is TRBV27; 9 bases line up with TRBD2. With V trimmed by 10 bases and J by 9 bases, 10 bases remained unmatched. The CDR3 contains 13 residues. Germline CDR1 and CDR2: MNHEY and SMNVEV (reference sequence). The CDR3 protein is CANSPTSGGEQFF. CDR3 DNA sequence: TGTGCCAACAGCCCGACTAGCGGCGGTGAGCAGTTCTTC.

This clonotype came up a few times. The chain has TRBV7-8 and TRBJ1-5, with 8 bases that match TRBD1. V lost 6 bases, J lost 0 bases, and 13 bases stayed unmatched. The CDR3 is 18 amino acids. Looked up from germline, CDR1 is SGHVS and CDR2 is FQNEAQ. Here the CDR3 DNA reads TGTGCCAGCAGTCCATTGGGCAGGGGGCTTTATAGCAATCAGCCCCAGCATTTT. This codes for CASSPLGRGLYSNQPQHF.

CDR3 region: CASSTGAWGGYTF. CDR3 nucleotides: TGTGCCAGCAGTACCGGCGCGTGGGGGGGCTACACCTTC. The V and J genes are TRBV28 and TRBJ1-2; D possibly corresponds to TRBD1 (5 bases). V lost 5 bases, J lost 8 bases, and 15 bases lay in between. Germline V gene lookup returns CDR1 MDHEN and CDR2 SYDVKM. This CDR3 is 13 amino acids long.

The V and J genes are TRBV5-5 and TRBJ2-5; TRBD2 agrees at 8 bases. The CDR3 sequence is 13 residues long. CDR1 and CDR2 from the germline V gene are SGHKS and YYEKEE (reference sequence). V trimming: 4 bases; J trimming: 5 bases; junction bases outside the gene matches: 4. The CDR3 sequence: CASSQQRGETQYF. The CDR3 nucleotides read TGTGCCAGCAGCCAACAGCGGGGGGAGACCCAGTACTTC.

The chain links TRBV5-1 to TRBJ2-5; D might be TRBD2 (6 bases). Trimming took off 5 bases at V and 2 bases at J, with 13 bases between the two ends. This CDR3 spans 14 amino acids. The germline V gene encodes CDR1 SGHRS and CDR2 YFSETQ. As DNA, the CDR3 is TGCGCCAGCAGGGCAGGGAGGCCGCAAGAGACCCAGTACTTC. Its translation: CASRAGRPQETQYF.

The CDR3 sequence is CASSSNGNTEAFF. The DNA of the CDR3 is TGTGCCAGCAGCTCAAACGGGAACACTGAAGCTTTCTTT. The genes are TRBV12-3 or TRBV12-4 and TRBJ1-1; D unresolved. V shed 6 bases and J shed 1 base, with 9 bases lying between them. The CDR3 totals 13 residues.

The chain links TRBV27 to TRBJ1-2; D is unclear. The CDR3 loop spans 13 amino acids. Germline CDR1 MNHEY, CDR2 SMNVEV (reference sequence). V lost 0 bases, J lost 5 bases, and 7 bases lay in between. The CDR3 region is CASSLSAVYGYTF. The CDR3 DNA follows: TGTGCCAGCAGTTTATCGGCTGTTTATGGCTACACCTTC.

This clonotype occurred many times. The V gene is TRBV21-1, the J gene TRBJ2-3; the D call TRBD2 from the table was never checked on the DNA. TRBV21-1 is deemed a pseudogene. The CDR3 spans 17 residues. In DNA, the CDR3 is TGTGCCAGCAGCACCGAGGAGCAGCAGGGCCTAGGGGATACGCAGTATTTT. Its protein product is CASSTEEQQGLGDTQYF.

This clonotype was seen many times. The CDR3 reads CATTLGRGRSTDTQYF. CDR3 nucleotides: TGTGCCACCACCCTGGGGAGGGGGCGGAGCACAGATACGCAGTATTTT. V and J are TRBV7-2 and TRBJ2-3; D is possibly TRBD1 or TRBD2 (7 bases each). Trimming stripped 10 bases from V and 0 bases from J, with 20 bases between. The CDR3 loop spans 16 amino acids. Germline CDR1 is SGHTA and CDR2 is FQGNSA.

This clonotype was seen ten or more times. The CDR3 region has the DNA TGCAGCGTTGACGGAGACAGGGTCACAGATACGCAGTATTTT. As protein: CSVDGDRVTDTQYF. This rearrangement joins TRBV29-1 to TRBJ2-3; 7 bases align to TRBD1. Trimming removed 3 bases from V and 2 bases from J; junction bases left unmatched: 5. The germline V gene has CDR1 SQVTM and CDR2 ANQGSEA. The CDR3 has 14 residues.

This clonotype was counted ten times or more. The V and J genes are TRBV5-6 and TRBJ2-5, with 7 bases identical to TRBD1. Germline lookup yields CDR1 SGHDT and CDR2 YYEEEE. This CDR3 has 16 residues. The junction had 7 bases not matched to a gene; V was cut back by 1 base and J by 1 base. CDR3 nucleotides: TGTGCCAGCAGCTTGACGACAGGGCGAATCCAAGAGACCCAGTACTTC. Protein sequence: CASSLTTGRIQETQYF.

The V and J genes are TRBV3-1 and TRBJ2-1; no firm D call. CDR1 and CDR2 from the germline V gene are LGHDT and YNNKEL (reference sequence). V was cut by 1 base and J by 8 bases, with 12 bases left in between. The CDR3 runs to 14 residues. The CDR3 nucleotides are TGTGCCAGCAGCCAAGGGGTCCCGCAGTATGAGCAGTTCTTC. Residues: CASSQGVPQYEQFF.

The chain couples TRBV28 to TRBJ2-2; the D is unclear. Looked up from germline, CDR1 is MDHEN and CDR2 is SYDVKM. The CDR3 has 15 amino acids. Trimming took 3 bases from V and 5 from J, leaving 13 bases between them. CDR3 protein: CASSFPLGITGELFF. In nucleotides, the CDR3 is TGTGCCAGCAGTTTTCCCCTTGGAATAACCGGGGAGCTGTTTTTT.

This clonotype was counted at least ten times. The chain has TRBV30 and TRBJ1-2, with 10 bases aligning to TRBD1. Trimming cost V 6 bases and J 7 bases; bases outside gene matches: 5. This CDR3 is 12 amino acids long. From germline, CDR1 is GTSNPN and CDR2 SVGIG (reference sequence). Here the CDR3 DNA reads TGTGCCTGTGACAGGGGGCAAGGTGGCTACACCTTC. This gives the protein CACDRGQGGYTF.